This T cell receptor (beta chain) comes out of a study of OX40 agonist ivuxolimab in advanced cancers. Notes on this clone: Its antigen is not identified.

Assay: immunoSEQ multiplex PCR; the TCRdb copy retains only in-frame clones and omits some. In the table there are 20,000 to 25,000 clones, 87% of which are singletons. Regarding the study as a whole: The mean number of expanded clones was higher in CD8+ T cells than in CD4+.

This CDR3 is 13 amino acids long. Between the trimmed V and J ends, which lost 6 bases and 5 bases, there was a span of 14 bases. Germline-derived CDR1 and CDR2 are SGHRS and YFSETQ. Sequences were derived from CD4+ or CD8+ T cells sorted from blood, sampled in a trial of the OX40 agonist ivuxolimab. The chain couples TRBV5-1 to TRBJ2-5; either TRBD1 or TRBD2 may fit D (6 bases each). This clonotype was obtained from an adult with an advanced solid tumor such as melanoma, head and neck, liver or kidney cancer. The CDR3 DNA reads TGCGCCAGCAACCGGTGGAGGGGGGAGACCCAGTACTTC. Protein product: CASNRWRGETQYF.